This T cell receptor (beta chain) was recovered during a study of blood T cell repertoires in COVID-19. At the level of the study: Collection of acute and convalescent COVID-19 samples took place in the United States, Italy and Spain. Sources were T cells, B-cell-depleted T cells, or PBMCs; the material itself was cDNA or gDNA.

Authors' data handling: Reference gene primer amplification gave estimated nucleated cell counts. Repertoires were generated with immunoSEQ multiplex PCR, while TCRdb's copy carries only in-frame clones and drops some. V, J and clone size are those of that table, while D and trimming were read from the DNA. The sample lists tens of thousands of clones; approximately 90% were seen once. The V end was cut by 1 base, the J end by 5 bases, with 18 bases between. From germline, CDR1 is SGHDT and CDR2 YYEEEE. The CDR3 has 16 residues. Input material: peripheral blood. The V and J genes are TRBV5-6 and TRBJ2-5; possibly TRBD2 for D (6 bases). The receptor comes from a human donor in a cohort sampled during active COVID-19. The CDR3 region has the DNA TGTGCCAGCAGCTTGAGTTACGGGGGATCCTTGGAGACCCAGTACTTC. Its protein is CASSLSYGGSLETQYF.